The 17 T cell receptor beta chains below come from one sample, sequenced in a study of T cells in women clearing cervical HPV infection. TCRdb's copy holds only in-frame clones and misses some; the assay was immunoSEQ multiplex PCR. This repertoire includes fewer than 35,000 clones. The specimen was blood buffy coat. These TCRs come from a woman between 18 and 75 years old with a cervical HPV16 infection that either progressed to CIN3+ or cleared (not recorded which).

Details on this clone: With the read ending 3 residues before the CDR3 end, the germline J gene is used to fill in that end. This chain uses TRBV30 with TRBJ1-2; D is undetermined. The CDR3 runs 12 residues. V dropped 5 bases and J dropped 2 bases, with 9 bases sitting between them. Germline CDR1 reads GTSNPN; CDR2 reads SVGIG (reference sequence). The CDR3 sequence: CAWAPGNYGYTF. Incomplete CDR3 DNA: TGTGCCTGGGCCCCCGGGAACTATGGC.

On this clone: With the read ending 3 residues before the CDR3 end, the germline J gene is used to fill in that end. The chain employs TRBV5-1 and TRBJ2-1, with D perhaps given as TRBD1 or TRBD2 (6 bases each). The CDR3 sequence is 15 residues long. Germline V gene lookup returns CDR1 SGHRS and CDR2 YFSETQ. V was cut by 4 bases and J by 4 bases, with 15 bases left in between. CDR3 residues: CASSLLTGRYNEQFF. CDR3 bases read: TGCGCCAGCAGCCTTCTTACAGGGAGGTACAATGAG.

On this clone itself: The read is 3 residues too short to cover the CDR3 end, so that end is filled in from the germline J gene. The chain joins TRBV19 to TRBJ2-7; 15 bases fit TRBD2. Germline values: CDR1 LNHDA, CDR2 SQIVND (reference sequence). The CDR3 is 22 amino acids. This CDR3 is CASRPYSPQGLAGGLNSYEQYF. The CDR3 DNA, read in part, is TGTGCAAGTCGCCCCTATTCACCACAGGGACTAGCGGGAGGCCTCAACTCGTACGAG.

In the case of this clone: The CDR3 goes on 3 residues after the read ends, and that part is filled in from the germline J gene. This chain links TRBV18 with TRBJ2-1; 7 bases match TRBD2. Germline lookup yields CDR1 KGHSH and CDR2 LQKENI. Unmatched junction bases numbered 11, after V lost 2 bases and J lost 4 bases. The CDR3 extends over 17 amino acids. The CDR3 sequence is CASSPKTAGVTYNEQFF. The sequenced CDR3 bases are TGTGCCAGCTCACCAAAAACGGCGGGAGTTACGTACAATGAG. The whole variable domain, remainder taken from reference TRBV18 and TRBJ2-1, is NAGVMQNPRHLVRRRGQEARLRCSPMKGHSHVYWYRQLPEEGLKFMVYLQKENIIDESGMPKERFSAEFPKEGPSILRIQQVVRGDSAAYFCASSPKTAGVTYNEQFFGPGTRLTVL.

Concerning this clone: Sequencing ends 3 residues short of the CDR3 end; the germline J gene provides the rest. The V call is TRBV5-1, the J call TRBJ2-3, with 15 bases fitting TRBD2. The length of the CDR3 is 16 residues. CDR1 and CDR2 (germline): SGHRS, YFSETQ. V shed 4 bases, J shed 3 bases, and the junction held 3 bases outside the gene matches. Partial CDR3 DNA: TGCGCCAGCAGCCCAGGACTAGCGGGGGGGACAGATACG. Encoded protein: CASSPGLAGGTDT. The CDR3 in its entirety is CASSPGLAGGTDTQYF.

As regards this clone: The sequenced fragment ends 3 residues before the CDR3 boundary, so the rest is inferred from the germline J gene. This rearrangement joins TRBV30 to TRBJ2-3, with D maybe TRBD1 (5 bases). Per the germline V gene, CDR1 is GTSNPN and CDR2 is SVGIG (reference sequence). The CDR3 runs to 16 residues. The CDR3 region is CAWSVVKGPLQETQYF. The part of the CDR3 DNA that was read is TGTGCCTGGAGTGTTGTGAAGGGGCCTCTACAAGAGACG.

Comments on this clone: The CDR3 end falls 3 residues outside the read, so it is completed with the germline J gene. The V gene is TRBV30, the J gene TRBJ2-5; D call uncertain. The germline V gene encodes CDR1 GTSNPN and CDR2 SVGIG (reference sequence). The V and J ends lost 2 bases and 7 bases respectively, with 11 bases between them. CDR3 length equals 12 residues. Incomplete CDR3 DNA: TGTGCCTGGAGTTCTAAAAGTGTGACC. This codes for CAWSSKSVT. The whole CDR3 protein is CAWSSKSVTQYF. Full variable domain (missing parts from reference TRBV30 and TRBJ2-5): SQTIHQWPATLVQPVGSPLSLECTVEGTSNPNLYWYRQAAGRGLQLLFYSVGIGQISSEVPQNLSASRPQDRQFILSSKKLLLSDSGFYLCAWSSKSVTQYFGPGTRLLVL.

In regard to this clone: From the germline J gene comes the end of the CDR3, since the read stops 3 residues before it. The chain recombines TRBV18 with TRBJ2-4; 8 nucleotides match TRBD1. Germline V gene data show CDR1 as KGHSH and CDR2 as LQKENI. The CDR3 covers 17 residues. Incomplete CDR3 DNA: TGTGCCAGCTCACCACGAGGGACAGGACTCCGAGAAGATGGT. Translating it yields CASSPRGTGLREDG. The full-length CDR3 reads as CASSPRGTGLREDGQYF.

The CDR3 bases that were read are TGTGCCAGCAGCTTGGACAGATACACAGATACG. Encoded protein: CASSLDRYTDT. The whole CDR3 protein reads CASSLDRYTDTQYF. The chain has TRBV5-4 and TRBJ2-3; no firm D call. The sequence runs out 3 residues before the end of the CDR3; the remainder is reconstructed from the germline J gene. Trimming stripped 0 bases from V and 2 bases from J, with 7 bases between. This CDR3 spans 14 amino acids. Germline CDR1 and CDR2: SGHNT and YYREEE (reference sequence).

As regards this clone: The read falls 3 residues short of the CDR3 end, and the missing part is taken from the germline J gene. This rearrangement joins TRBV2 to TRBJ2-4, with a weak D call TRBD1 (6 bases). CDR3 length: 13 residues. Looked up from germline, CDR1 is SNHLY and CDR2 is FYNNEI. Incomplete CDR3 DNA: TGTGCCAGCAGTGGTCAGGGGCGAGAGACT. This gives the protein CASSGQGRET. The complete CDR3 reads CASSGQGRETQYF.

Comment on this clone: Sequencing ends 3 residues short of the CDR3 end; the germline J gene provides the rest. The chain uses TRBV18 and TRBJ2-3; TRBD1 might be the D (5 bases). The CDR3 contains 18 residues. The germline V gene has CDR1 KGHSH and CDR2 LQKENI. CDR3 amino acids: CASSPRAGGTGLQETQYF. The covered CDR3 bases are TGTGCCAGCTCCCCCCGGGCCGGTGGTACAGGCCTCCAAGAGACG.

As to this clone: From the germline J gene comes the end of the CDR3, since the read stops 3 residues before it. The V call is TRBV6-1, the J call TRBJ2-7; 11 positions agree with TRBD2. Germline lookup yields CDR1 MNHNS and CDR2 SASEGT. V shed 3 bases and J 2 bases; nucleotides not matched to a gene: 3. This CDR3 is built from 15 residues. The sequenced CDR3 bases are TGTGCCAGCAGTGATTCGGGACTAGCGGCCTACGAG. Its translation: CASSDSGLAAYE. The entire CDR3 is CASSDSGLAAYEQYF.

To note about this clone: Read sequence stops 3 residues before the CDR3 end, and the germline J gene provides the missing end. The V and J genes are TRBV7-8 and TRBJ2-3; TRBD1 aligns across 10 bases. There are 16 residues in the CDR3. The germline gives CDR1 SGHVS, CDR2 FQNEAQ. J lost 3 bases, V lost 5 bases, and 8 bases had no gene match. CDR3 sequence reads: CASSPRRDRGTDTQYF. The sequenced part of the CDR3 DNA is TGTGCCAGCAGCCCGCGAAGGGACAGGGGTACAGATACG.

Regarding this clone: The sequence runs out 3 residues before the end of the CDR3; the remainder is reconstructed from the germline J gene. The rearrangement links TRBV18 to TRBJ1-1; D not resolved. The germline gives CDR1 KGHSH, CDR2 LQKENI. The V end lost 4 bases, the J end lost 3 bases, and 15 bases lay between the germline ends. The CDR3 covers 15 residues. CDR3 sequence: CASSRGGQMHTEAFF. CDR3 DNA (partial): TGTGCCAGCTCACGCGGCGGGCAGATGCACACTGAA.

This clone ranks as medium-sized in terms of frequency. Coverage ceases 3 residues before the CDR3 finishes, and the germline J gene fills in the end. This sequence joins TRBV6-2 or TRBV6-3 and TRBJ1-4, with TRBD1 matching over 7 bases. Trimming cost V 7 bases and J 5 bases; bases outside gene matches: 4. The CDR3 runs to 13 residues. Germline CDR1 MNHEY, CDR2 SVGEGT. The CDR3 DNA, read in part, is TGTGCCAGCAAAGACAGGGACAATGAAAAA. This sequence encodes CASKDRDNEK. The full CDR3 sequence reads CASKDRDNEKLFF.

About this clone: The sequenced fragment ends 3 residues before the CDR3 boundary, so the rest is inferred from the germline J gene. This chain links TRBV7-2 with TRBJ1-2; 8 nucleotides match TRBD1. There are 14 residues in the CDR3. Germline CDR1 and CDR2: SGHTA and FQGNSA. CDR3 DNA, as far as it was read: TGTGCCAGCGTCCAGGGACAGGCCATCCACGAC. Translation gives CASVQGQAIHD. The entire CDR3 is CASVQGQAIHDYTF.

To note about this clone: The read comes to an end 3 residues before the CDR3 does, leaving the germline J gene to fill in the end. This chain joins TRBV18 and TRBJ1-2; D is undetermined. Germline V CDR1 and CDR2: KGHSH, LQKENI. This CDR3 comprises 13 residues. CDR3 bases read: TGTGCCAGCTCACTGACACAAGACAATGAC. Its translation: CASSLTQDND. The full-length CDR3 reads as CASSLTQDNDYTF.